The following is a TCR beta chain sequence with its context. In the original processing: Amplification with reference gene primers provided the estimates of nucleated cell counts. This table comes from immunoSEQ multiplex PCR, and its TCRdb copy is limited to in-frame clones, with some not included. D and trimming were read from the DNA, whereas the V and J calls and clone size are those reported in that table. The sample lists fewer than 400,000 clones, under 90% seen once, with about 1.7% in the top ten. This entry belongs to a study of blood T cell repertoires in COVID-19. About the study: Sites in the United States, Italy and Spain provided acute and convalescent COVID-19 samples.

Germline V lookup: CDR1 SNHLY, CDR2 FYNNEI. V was trimmed by 8 bases and J by 7 bases, leaving 14 bases between them. The CDR3 totals 12 residues. The chain links TRBV2 to TRBJ1-2; tentative D call: TRBD1 (5 bases). The receptor was derived from a woman aged 30 to 39 who had recovered from COVID-19. Sequenced input: PBMCs or T cells enriched from blood (not recorded which). The CDR3 spells CASAIRQGGYTF. Written as DNA, the CDR3 is TGTGCCAGCGCAATCCGGCAGGGTGGCTACACCTTC.